The rows below give T cell receptor beta chains drawn from one sample of a study of T-cell memory formation after mild COVID-19. Each CDR3 protein is one row after TCRdb ran MiXCR on the 5' RACE reads. There are 150,000 or so distinct CDR3 sequences in the sample; roughly 14% occur only once, and over 12% lies in the top ten. Input material: PBMCs or a T cell subset sorted from them (not recorded which). Receptors originate from an adult woman who had mild COVID-19 (a few samples of this study predate the infection). Cell type and time point are not known. Each CDR3 is given with its conserved first and last residue. Fields, in order: D gene, V gene, J gene, clone size, CDR3 length, CDR3 DNA, CDR3 protein. A D gene is named only where the DNA matches it firmly. Clone size appears in some rows only: once, few, many, or a class for an expanded clone.

-	TRBV5-6	TRBJ2-5	few	17	TGTGCCAGCAGCTTGTACGCTGGGGCAGGGGCTTTCGAGACCCAGTACTTC	CASSLYAGAGAFETQYF
-	TRBV30	TRBJ2-6	-	15	TGTGCCTGGACGACACCTCTCTCTGGGGCCAACGTCCTGACTTTC	CAWTTPLSGANVLTF
-	TRBV9	TRBJ2-1	-	16	TGTGCCAGCAGCCCGAGGTTGGCGGGGTTCTACAATGAGCAGTTCTTC	CASSPRLAGFYNEQFF
-	TRBV25-1	TRBJ2-7	many	14	TGTGCCAGCAGTGAACGCGGTTGGGGCTACGAGCAGTACTTC	CASSERGWGYEQYF
TRBD1	TRBV3-1	TRBJ1-6	-	14	TGTGCCAGCAGCCAGCACGGACAGGTGTCACCCCTCCACTTT	CASSQHGQVSPLHF
TRBD2	TRBV9	TRBJ2-5	few	17	TGTGCCAGCTCGACTAGCGGGGGGGCCTGGGAACAAGAGACCCAGTACTTC	CASSTSGGAWEQETQYF
-	TRBV4-1	TRBJ2-1	few	13	TGCGCCAGCAGCCTAGTCCTAGGCGTTGAGCAGTTCTTC	CASSLVLGVEQFF
-	TRBV7-9	TRBJ2-7	-	13	TGTGCCAGCAGGCCCCGTGGGTCGGGCGAGCAGTACTTC	CASRPRGSGEQYF
-	TRBV7-6	TRBJ2-3	many	17	TGTGCCAGCAGCTTATTACTGGTTGGGGCTAGCACAGATACGCAGTATTTT	CASSLLLVGASTDTQYF
-	TRBV19	TRBJ1-2	few	15	TGTGCCAGTAGTATTTACGGGAACGCTAACTATGGCTACACCTTC	CASSIYGNANYGYTF
-	TRBV30	TRBJ2-3	-	15	TGTGCCTGGAGTGTGAGCGCACCTAGCACAGATACGCAGTATTTT	CAWSVSAPSTDTQYF
TRBD1	TRBV29-1	TRBJ1-5	once	16	TGCAGCGTTGCATTTGGGACAGGGGGCGCAAATCAGCCCCAGCATTTT	CSVAFGTGGANQPQHF
-	TRBV9	TRBJ2-3	few	14	TGTGCCAGCAGCTCCAGGATACTCACAGATACGCAGTATTTT	CASSSRILTDTQYF
-	TRBV6-5	TRBJ1-1	few	18	TGTGCCAGCAGTTGGGAAGCCGGCCGCGCCGGACAGAGGACTGAAGCTTTCTTT	CASSWEAGRAGQRTEAFF
TRBD1	TRBV6-5	TRBJ1-1	few	15	TGTGCCAGCAGAACAACAGGGGGCGGGTTTGGGGAAGCTTTCTTT	CASRTTGGGFGEAFF
TRBD2	TRBV12-3/TRBV12-4	TRBJ2-1	-	13	TGTGCCAGCAGAGGACTAGGACGAAATGAGCAGTTCTTC	CASRGLGRNEQFF
-	TRBV20-1	TRBJ1-1	-	13	TGCAGTGCTAGTAAAGGGACTCGCACTGAAGCTTTCTTT	CSASKGTRTEAFF
-	TRBV5-1	TRBJ2-5	-	14	TGCGCCAGCAGCTACGAGGGGGGATGGGAGACCCAGTACTTC	CASSYEGGWETQYF
-	TRBV3-1	TRBJ1-1	few	16	TGTGCCAGCAGCCAAGATGGGACGGTAGGGACCACTGAAGCTTTCTTT	CASSQDGTVGTTEAFF
-	TRBV27	TRBJ2-1	-	14	TGTGCCAGCAGTTTCTCCCGGGGCCCTTATGAGCAGTTCTTC	CASSFSRGPYEQFF
-	TRBV7-8	TRBJ2-7	few	14	TGTGCCAGCAGCAGCAGGGATTTGGCATTGAGACAGTACTTC	CASSSRDLALRQYF
TRBD2	TRBV28	TRBJ2-7	few	14	TGTGCCAGCAGTGCGGAACGCCGGGAGGACGAGCAGTACTTC	CASSAERREDEQYF
-	TRBV9	TRBJ2-7	-	15	TGTGCCAGCAGTATCGGTCCCGGACTCCAGTACGAGCAGTACTTC	CASSIGPGLQYEQYF